Below, one T cell receptor beta chain is given with its context. The data derive from a study of regulatory T cells in long-lasting Graves disease. Library construction for TCR beta used iRepertoire HTBI primers and Arm-PCR of CDR3 regions. TCRdb re-derived calls from the multiplex PCR reads in MiXCR, one entry per CDR3 protein. The sample yields roughly 400,000 distinct CDR3 sequences, approximately 16% seen once. Sample time point: newly diagnosed GD, antithyroid drugs for less than 3 months. PBMC-extracted RNA yielded the TCR library. The CDR3 spans 15 residues. V was cut by 2 bases and J by 2 bases, with 13 bases left in between. Germline lookup yields CDR1 SGDLS and CDR2 YYNGEE. A further study also used this sample, focusing on T cells in Graves' hyperthyroidism and ophthalmopathy. That source reports: Those patients with uncontrolled infection, other autoimmune disease, pregnancy or lactation were excluded. With the HTBI primer set, the TCR CDR3 went through a first round of RT-PCR. It was a median around 6 months before onset that the model predicted ophthalmopathy.

The sample here was peripheral blood mononuclear cells (PBMCs), taken at new diagnosis, from a patient treated with antithyroid drugs. This chain connects TRBV9 to TRBJ2-5; D is unresolved. This clonotype was obtained from a middle-aged woman with Graves disease. The CDR3 DNA sequence: TGTGCCAGCAGCGTTTCCCCCGTGGGACAAGAGACCCAGTACTTC. Protein: CASSVSPVGQETQYF. Together with reference TRBV9 and TRBJ2-5, the CDR3 gives the full variable domain: DSGVTQTPKHLITATGQRVTLRCSPRSGDLSVYWYQQSLDQGLQFLIQYYNGEERAKGNILERFSAQQFPDLHSELNLSSLELGDSALYFCASSVSPVGQETQYFGPGTRLLVL.